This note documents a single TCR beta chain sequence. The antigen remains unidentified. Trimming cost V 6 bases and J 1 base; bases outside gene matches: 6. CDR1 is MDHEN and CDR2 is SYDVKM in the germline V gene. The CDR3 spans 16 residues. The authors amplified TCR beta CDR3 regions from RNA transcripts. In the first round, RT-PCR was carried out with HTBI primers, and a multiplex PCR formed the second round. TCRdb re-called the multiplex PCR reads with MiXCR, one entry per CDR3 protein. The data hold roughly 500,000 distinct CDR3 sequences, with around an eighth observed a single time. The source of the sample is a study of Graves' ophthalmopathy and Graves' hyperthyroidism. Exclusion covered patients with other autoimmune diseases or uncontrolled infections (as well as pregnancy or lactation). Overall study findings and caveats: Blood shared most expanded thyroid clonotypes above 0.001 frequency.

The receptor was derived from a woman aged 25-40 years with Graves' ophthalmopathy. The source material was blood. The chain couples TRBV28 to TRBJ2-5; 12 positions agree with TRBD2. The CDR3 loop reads CASRTGTSGFQETQYF. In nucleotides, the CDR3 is TGTGCCAGCAGGACCGGGACTAGCGGGTTCCAAGAGACCCAGTACTTC.